These 18 T cell receptor beta chains were sequenced from one sample in a study of blood T cell repertoires in COVID-19. The repertoire was sequenced with immunoSEQ multiplex PCR; TCRdb's copy has only in-frame clones and lacks some. The table lists some 150,000 clones, around 87% of them singletons. Sequenced input: peripheral blood. These receptors were taken from a man in his fifties with active COVID-19.

The V gene is TRBV4-1, the J gene TRBJ2-7, with 8 positions matching TRBD1. The CDR3 has 15 amino acids. Per the germline V gene, CDR1 is MGHRA and CDR2 is YSYEKL. After removal of 4 bases from V and 5 bases from J, the junction contained 10 bases not matched to a gene. CDR3 sequence reads: CASSPPGTGVDEQYF. The CDR3 region has the DNA TGCGCCAGCAGCCCCCCCGGGACAGGTGTTGACGAGCAGTACTTC.

This chain links TRBV20-1 with TRBJ1-2, with D possibly TRBD1 on 6 matching bases. There are 15 residues in the CDR3. V shed 3 bases and J shed 8 bases, with 22 bases lying between them. CDR1 and CDR2 from the germline V gene are DFQATT and SNEGSKA (reference sequence). The chain's CDR3 is CSASKARSTGHGYTF. Here the CDR3 DNA reads TGCAGTGCTAGTAAGGCCCGATCCACAGGGCACGGCTACACCTTC.

The chain carries TRBV18 and TRBJ2-4, with TRBD2 matching over 9 bases. The V segment lost 6 bases and the J segment 6 bases; nucleotides outside the gene matches: 6. This CDR3 spans 14 amino acids. Per germline, CDR1 KGHSH and CDR2 LQKENI. CDR3 DNA sequence: TGTGCCAGCTCCTCCAAGGGACTAGCAAACATTCAGTACTTC. Translating gives CASSSKGLANIQYF. Complete variable domain (other parts from reference TRBV18 and TRBJ2-4): NAGVMQNPRHLVRRRGQEARLRCSPMKGHSHVYWYRQLPEEGLKFMVYLQKENIIDESGMPKERFSAEFPKEGPSILRIQQVVRGDSAAYFCASSSKGLANIQYFGAGTRLSVL.

V usage is TRBV4-1 and J usage is TRBJ2-7; 8 nucleotides line up with TRBD2. The CDR3 runs 17 residues. The V and J ends lost 1 base and 2 bases, in that order; junction bases with no gene match: 10. Germline V gene data show CDR1 as MGHRA and CDR2 as YSYEKL. The CDR3 region has the DNA TGCGCCAGCAGCCAAGTTGGCCTAGCGGGTTCTCCCTACGAGCAGTACTTC. It is translated as CASSQVGLAGSPYEQYF.

This chain uses TRBV5-6 with TRBJ1-5; no clear D. Germline-derived CDR1 and CDR2 are SGHDT and YYEEEE. The CDR3 loop spans 14 amino acids. V was clipped by 0 bases and J by 0 bases, with 4 bases between them. The CDR3 DNA is TGTGCCAGCAGCTTGGTTCATAGCAATCAGCCCCAGCATTTT. This sequence encodes CASSLVHSNQPQHF.

CDR3 sequence (DNA): TGCGCCAGCAGCCAAGAGGCCAGGGTCCACGAGCAGTACTTC. As protein: CASSQEARVHEQYF. The V and J genes are TRBV4-1 and TRBJ2-7; D is perhaps TRBD1 (5 bases). Germline loops: CDR1 MGHRA, CDR2 YSYEKL. Trimming pared 0 bases from V and 5 bases from J, leaving 11 bases between. The length of the CDR3 is 14 residues.

The V gene is TRBV19, the J gene TRBJ2-1, with TRBD1 as a possible D gene (5 bases). Deletions cut 7 bases from V and 0 bases from J, with 10 bases between. CDR1 LNHDA and CDR2 SQIVND come from the germline V gene (reference sequence). This CDR3 has 14 amino acids. The CDR3 loop reads CASTPTVSYNEQFF. The DNA of the CDR3 is TGTGCCAGTACTCCGACAGTCTCCTACAATGAGCAGTTCTTC.

The chain employs TRBV27 and TRBJ1-1, with TRBD1 matching over 10 bases. CDR1 and CDR2 from the germline V gene are MNHEY and SMNVEV (reference sequence). Losses at the gene ends were 3 bases for V and 6 bases for J; bases not matched to a gene: 4. The CDR3 is 14 amino acids. CDR3 region: CASSFRDRGSEAFF. The CDR3 DNA is TGTGCCAGCAGTTTCCGGGACAGGGGCTCTGAAGCTTTCTTT.

The CDR3 here is CASSYGQGVVYEQYF. Here the CDR3 DNA reads TGTGCCAGCAGTTACGGGCAGGGGGTGGTCTACGAGCAGTACTTC. The chain has TRBV6-5 and TRBJ2-7, with 7 bases lining up with TRBD1. This CDR3 contains 15 residues. Germline V lookup: CDR1 MNHEY, CDR2 SVGAGI. V was pared by 2 bases and J by 3 bases, with 7 bases of the junction left unmatched.

For this clone: Other nucleotide sequences in the sample specify the same CDR3. J is TRBJ2-7 and V is TRBV7-9; 10 positions agree with TRBD1. With V trimmed by 4 bases and J by 2 bases, 2 bases remained unmatched. The CDR3 consists of 14 residues. CDR1 and CDR2 (germline): SEHNR, FQNEAQ (reference sequence). The CDR3: CASSSGQGAYEQYF. CDR3 nucleotide sequence: TGTGCCAGCAGCTCCGGACAGGGGGCCTACGAGCAGTACTTC.

The CDR3: CASSQAQYSNQPQHF. The DNA for the CDR3 is TGCGCCAGCAGCCAAGCACAGTATAGCAATCAGCCCCAGCATTTT. The chain joins TRBV4-1 to TRBJ1-5; no reliable D call. CDR3 length: 15 residues. CDR1 MGHRA and CDR2 YSYEKL come from the germline V gene. V lost 1 base, J lost 0 bases, and 7 bases lay in between.

This chain links TRBV7-2 with TRBJ1-5; the D is unclear. Germline values: CDR1 SGHTA, CDR2 FQGNSA. V lost 5 bases and J lost 5, with 10 bases in between. This CDR3 spans 13 amino acids. CDR3: CASSQRVDQPQHF. CDR3 DNA: TGTGCCAGCAGCCAGAGGGTGGATCAGCCCCAGCATTTT. Together with reference TRBV7-2 and TRBJ1-5, the CDR3 gives the full variable domain: GAGVSQSPSNKVTEKGKDVELRCDPISGHTALYWYRQSLGQGLEFLIYFQGNSAPDKSGLPSDRFSAERTGGSVSTLTIQRTQQEDSAVYLCASSQRVDQPQHFGDGTRLSIL.

J is TRBJ1-4 and V is TRBV6-5; no clear D gene. Germline V gives CDR1 MNHEY, CDR2 SVGAGI. CDR3 length equals 13 residues. Trimming stripped 8 bases from V and 4 bases from J, with 11 bases between. CDR3 sequence reads: CASGTAFNEKLFF. The DNA of the CDR3 is TGTGCCAGCGGCACAGCCTTTAATGAAAAACTGTTTTTT.

V usage is TRBV5-1 and J usage is TRBJ1-6; D might be TRBD1 (6 bases). CDR1 is SGHRS and CDR2 is YFSETQ in the germline V gene. The CDR3 contains 14 residues. V gave up 0 bases and J gave up 7 bases, with 8 bases separating them. Written as DNA, the CDR3 is TGCGCCAGCAGCTTGGGGGACACGAATTCACCCCTCCACTTT. This codes for CASSLGDTNSPLHF.

This chain joins TRBV28 and TRBJ1-2; D call uncertain. V lost 6 bases, J lost 5 bases, and 22 bases lay in between. The CDR3 sequence is 16 residues long. Germline-derived CDR1 and CDR2 are MDHEN and SYDVKM. The chain's CDR3 is CASSAAWRTVRYGYTF. Written as DNA, the CDR3 is TGTGCCAGCAGCGCCGCCTGGCGAACAGTCCGTTATGGCTACACCTTC.

This clone was counted between two and nine times. The chain employs TRBV7-9 and TRBJ2-7; TRBD2 might be the D (6 bases). Per germline, CDR1 SEHNR and CDR2 FQNEAQ (reference sequence). The CDR3 sequence is 14 residues long. Trimming left V 6 bases short and J 5 bases short, with 17 bases between. In DNA form, the CDR3 reads TGTGCCAGCAGGCCACCTGTAGGGGAGGACGAGCAGTACTTC. Its protein product is CASRPPVGEDEQYF.

The chain couples TRBV7-9 to TRBJ2-1, with 8 bases that match TRBD1. Germline V gene data show CDR1 as SEHNR and CDR2 as FQNEAQ (reference sequence). The V segment lost 3 bases and the J segment 3 bases; nucleotides outside the gene matches: 7. The CDR3 sequence is 16 residues long. CDR3 region: CASSFPGTGNYNEQFF. Written as DNA, the CDR3 is TGTGCCAGCAGCTTTCCCGGGACAGGAAACTACAATGAGCAGTTCTTC.

The gene calls are TRBV5-3 and TRBJ2-1; D perhaps matches TRBD2 (5 bases). TRBV5-3 is filed as an ORF, its function uncertain. V dropped 5 bases and J dropped 8 bases, with 11 bases sitting between them. The CDR3 runs 12 residues. The CDR3 DNA sequence: TGTGCCAGAAGGTCGGGGTTCCATGAGCAGTTCTTC. Translating gives CARRSGFHEQFF.